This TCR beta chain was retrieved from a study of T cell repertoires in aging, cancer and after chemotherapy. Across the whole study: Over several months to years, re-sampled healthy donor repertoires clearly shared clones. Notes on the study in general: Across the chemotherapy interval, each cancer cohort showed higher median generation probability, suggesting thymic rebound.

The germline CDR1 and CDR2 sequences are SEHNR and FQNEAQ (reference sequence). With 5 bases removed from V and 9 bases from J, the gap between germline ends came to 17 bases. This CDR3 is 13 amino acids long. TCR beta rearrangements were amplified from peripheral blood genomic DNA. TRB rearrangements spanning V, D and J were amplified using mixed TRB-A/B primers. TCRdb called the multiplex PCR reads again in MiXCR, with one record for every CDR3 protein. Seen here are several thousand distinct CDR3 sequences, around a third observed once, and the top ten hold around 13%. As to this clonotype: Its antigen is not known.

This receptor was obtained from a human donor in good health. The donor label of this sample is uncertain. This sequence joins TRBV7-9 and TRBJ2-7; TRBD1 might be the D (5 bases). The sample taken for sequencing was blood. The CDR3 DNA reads TGTGCCAGCAGCCCGGCTCCCGACAGTGGGCAGTACTTC. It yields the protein CASSPAPDSGQYF.